Listed below are T cell receptor beta chains from one sample, sequenced in a study of PD-1 blockade in mismatch repair-deficient tumors. Data came from immunoSEQ multiplex PCR; TCRdb stores just in-frame clones and leaves some out. The repertoire holds tens of thousands of clones, with 83% as singletons. The sample in question was peripheral blood, obtained 12 weeks after starting pembrolizumab. The receptors come from an adult with mismatch repair-deficient cancer. The conserved cysteine and the conserved F or W are not part of the CDR3 here.

v_gene	j_gene	CDR3aa
TRBV5-5	TRBJ2-3	ASSSLGARTDTQY
TRBV11-2	TRBJ2-7	ASSLEGGRAYEQY
TRBV6-5	TRBJ2-1	ATTGFNEQF
TRBV5-1	TRBJ2-2	ASSLTVYRDTGELF
TRBV7-8	TRBJ2-5	ASSLEWEETQY
TRBV6-1	TRBJ2-7	ASSESTPRPLYEQY
TRBV10-3	TRBJ2-1	AIRGNYNEQF
TRBV10-3	TRBJ2-5	AISGIAGGSRETQY
TRBV30	TRBJ2-7	AWTRTSGSTGLYEQY
TRBV13	TRBJ1-1	ASSLPSGDTEAF
TRBV9	TRBJ2-7	ASSPKTGSSYEQY
TRBV29-1	TRBJ2-2	SVGAPGVHTGELF
TRBV4-3	TRBJ2-5	ASSPHPQGGGETQY